The TCR beta chain under discussion was sequenced for a study of blood T cell repertoires in COVID-19. Study at large: COVID-19 samples from acute and convalescent phases originated in the United States, Italy and Spain. Sources were T cells, B-cell-depleted T cells, or PBMCs; the material itself was cDNA or gDNA.

Authors' data handling: Reference gene primer amplification gave estimated nucleated cell counts. Libraries were prepared by immunoSEQ multiplex PCR; TCRdb keeps only in-frame clonotypes and omits some of them. From that table come the V and J calls and clone size; the DNA was used to work out D and trimming. Of roughly 250,000 clones in the sample, about 81% were seen once. Trimming shortened V by 5 bases and J by 5 bases, and 10 bases separated the two germline ends. The length of the CDR3 is 13 residues. Germline V lookup: CDR1 SGHVS, CDR2 FNYEAQ. V and J are TRBV7-6 and TRBJ1-5; D might be TRBD1 (6 bases). The sequenced sample consisted of peripheral blood. This TCR came from a woman aged 60-70 years with active or convalescent COVID-19. CDR3 coding DNA: TGTGCCAGCAGCCGAAACAGGGATCAGCCCCAGCATTTT. Translation: CASSRNRDQPQHF.